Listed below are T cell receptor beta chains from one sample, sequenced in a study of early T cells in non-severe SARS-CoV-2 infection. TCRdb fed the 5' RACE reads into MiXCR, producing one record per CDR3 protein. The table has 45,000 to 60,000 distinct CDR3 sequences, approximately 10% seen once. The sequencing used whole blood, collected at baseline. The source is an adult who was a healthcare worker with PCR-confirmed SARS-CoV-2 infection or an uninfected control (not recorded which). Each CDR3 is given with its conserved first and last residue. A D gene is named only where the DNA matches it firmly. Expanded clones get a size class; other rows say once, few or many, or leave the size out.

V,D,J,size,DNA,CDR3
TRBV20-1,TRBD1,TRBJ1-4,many,TGCAGTGCTAGAGCCCAGGGGGGTCCTAATGAAAAACTGTTTTTT,CSARAQGGPNEKLFF
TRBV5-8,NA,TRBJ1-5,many,TGTGCCAGCAGCTTGGACGCGAGGTGGGGAAATCAGCCCCAGCATTTT,CASSLDARWGNQPQHF
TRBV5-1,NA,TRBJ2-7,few,TGCGCCAGCAGCTCGAGTGACGCCTACGAGCAGTACTTC,CASSSSDAYEQYF
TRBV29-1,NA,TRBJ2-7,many,TGCAGCGTTGAAGATAAACAGAACTACGAGCAGTACTTC,CSVEDKQNYEQYF
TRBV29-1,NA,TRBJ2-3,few,TGCAGCGTTGAACGGCGGGCGGGGAGCACAGATACGCAGTATTTT,CSVERRAGSTDTQYF
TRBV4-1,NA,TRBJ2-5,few,TGCGCCAGCAGCCGGACTATCTGGTCGGAGACCCAGTACTTC,CASSRTIWSETQYF
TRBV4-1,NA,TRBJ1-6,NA,TGCGCCAGCAGCCAACCTGATCGACCCTTCCGTTCACCCCTCCACTTT,CASSQPDRPFRSPLHF
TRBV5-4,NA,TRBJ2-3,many,TGTGCCAGCAGCGGTAGCACAGATACGCAGTATTTT,CASSGSTDTQYF
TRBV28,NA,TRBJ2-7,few,TGTGCCAGCAGTCTTCGGACCGGGGGTCTCTACGAGCAGTACTTC,CASSLRTGGLYEQYF
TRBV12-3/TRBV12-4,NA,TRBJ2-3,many,TGTGCCAGCAGTACTTCTAGCTCTAGCACAGATACGCAGTATTTT,CASSTSSSSTDTQYF
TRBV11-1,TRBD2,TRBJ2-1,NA,TGTGCCAGCAGCTTAGAAATTATGGCGGGAGGTGGCTACAATGAGCAGTTCTTC,CASSLEIMAGGGYNEQFF
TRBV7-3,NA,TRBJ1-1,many,TGTGCCAGCAGCCCCAAGGGGAGGGACACCTTGAACACTGAAGCTTTCTTT,CASSPKGRDTLNTEAFF